This T cell receptor (beta chain) was profiled in a study of T cell responses to AZD1222 COVID-19 vaccine. Study-wide points: Among vaccine-associated CD4 TCRs, coverage spanned spike, with dominance at 160-218 and 743-854. At baseline, just 5 or 6 AZD1222 recipients tested seropositive.

Notes on this clone: Its antigen remains unidentified.

V lost 3 bases and J 6 bases, leaving 6 bases between the germline ends. Germline values: CDR1 KGHSH, CDR2 LQKENI. The CDR3 spans 11 residues. The repertoire was sequenced with immunoSEQ multiplex PCR; TCRdb's copy has only in-frame clones and lacks some. The sample has 200,000 to 250,000 clones; about 94% are singletons. V usage is TRBV18 and J usage is TRBJ2-7, with D possibly being TRBD1 (5 bases). The sample consisted of peripheral blood, taken 28 days after the second dose of the MenACWY control vaccine. This receptor was obtained from an adult who received the MenACWY meningococcal vaccine as a control. CDR3 protein: CASSPGREQYF. The CDR3 nucleotides read TGTGCCAGCTCACCGGGGCGCGAGCAGTACTTC.